One and the same sample provided the 9 T cell receptor beta chains below, sequenced in a study of brain T cells in children with intractable seizures. Clones were read by immunoSEQ multiplex PCR, and TCRdb kept only the in-frame ones, dropping some. The sample holds fewer than 150,000 clones, approximately 94% seen once. The input for sequencing was peripheral blood, taken at surgery. The origin of the receptors is a boy under two years old with hemimegalencephaly and intractable seizures.

V gene TRBV5-1 combines with J gene TRBJ2-3, with D uncertain. The V and J ends lost 2 bases and 6 bases respectively, with 10 bases between them. The CDR3 extends over 13 amino acids. Germline values: CDR1 SGHRS, CDR2 YFSETQ. The CDR3 DNA is TGCGCCAGCAGCTTAGGAAGATCGGATACGCAGTATTTT. This encodes CASSLGRSDTQYF.

This clone has just one count. Here the CDR3 reads CASSTATGRDEQYF. The CDR3 DNA sequence: TGTGCCAGCAGCACCGCCACAGGGAGGGACGAGCAGTACTTC. The chain is built from TRBV7-9 and TRBJ2-7; TRBD2 is a possible D gene (7 bases). Trimming took off 5 bases at V and 5 bases at J, with 16 bases between the two ends. This CDR3 is 14 amino acids long. Germline-derived CDR1 and CDR2 are SEHNR and FQNEAQ (reference sequence).

This clone was seen only once. The chain employs TRBV9 and TRBJ1-6; D remains unclear. Per the germline V gene, CDR1 is SGDLS and CDR2 is YYNGEE. There are 16 residues in the CDR3. Trimming cost V 0 bases and J 6 bases, with 13 bases left between them. This CDR3 is CASSVAEGARNSPLHF. The CDR3 bases are TGTGCCAGCAGCGTAGCGGAGGGAGCGCGTAATTCACCCCTCCACTTT. Looking up the rest from reference TRBV9 and TRBJ1-6 gives the full variable domain: DSGVTQTPKHLITATGQRVTLRCSPRSGDLSVYWYQQSLDQGLQFLIQYYNGEERAKGNILERFSAQQFPDLHSELNLSSLELGDSALYFCASSVAEGARNSPLHFGNGTRLTVT.

The genes are TRBV4-1 and TRBJ2-1; D gene unclear. Germline values: CDR1 MGHRA, CDR2 YSYEKL. CDR3 length: 19 amino acids. V was pared by 4 bases and J by 3 bases, with 25 bases between. The CDR3 DNA reads TGCGCCAGCAGCCTCATAGATGGGCGGCAGCTCCTAGGCTACAATGAGCAGTTCTTC. Translation: CASSLIDGRQLLGYNEQFF.

The chain has TRBV19 and TRBJ2-1; TRBD1 matches at 7 bases. This CDR3 is 15 amino acids long. V shed 6 bases, J shed 5 bases, and the junction held 10 bases outside the gene matches. Germline V gene sequence: CDR1 LNHDA, CDR2 SQIVND (reference sequence). The CDR3 region is CASSPRWDRNNEQFF. The DNA of the CDR3 is TGTGCCAGTAGCCCGAGGTGGGACAGAAACAATGAGCAGTTCTTC.

This sequence joins TRBV6-5 and TRBJ1-2; D is ambiguous. CDR3 length: 14 residues. The germline V gene encodes CDR1 MNHEY and CDR2 SVGAGI. The germline V and J ends were trimmed by 9 bases and 6 bases, with 20 bases remaining between them. The CDR3 region has the DNA TGTGCCAGTTATGGGCAGAAAGTGAGGAATGGCTACACCTTC. It translates to CASYGQKVRNGYTF.

The chain combines TRBV29-1 with TRBJ1-1, with 11 bases aligning to TRBD1. V dropped 7 bases and J dropped 4; count of bases not matched to a gene: 8. Germline-derived CDR1 and CDR2 are SQVTM and ANQGSEA. The CDR3 runs to 14 residues. The CDR3 DNA follows: TGCAGCGCCTTGTGGGGACAGGGGGGCACTGAAGCTTTCTTT. As protein: CSALWGQGGTEAFF.

The genes are TRBV11-3 and TRBJ1-2; TRBD1 is a possible D gene (5 bases). The CDR3 is 13 residues long. Germline assignment: CDR1 SGHNT and CDR2 YENEEA. V was shortened by 0 bases and J by 5 bases, with 7 bases between the two germline ends. This CDR3 reads CASSLEQAYGYTF. The CDR3 DNA is TGTGCCAGCAGCTTAGAACAGGCTTATGGCTACACCTTC.

This clone was recorded once. This sequence joins TRBV30 and TRBJ2-3, with 12 bases aligning to TRBD2. Trimming removed 0 bases from V and 8 bases from J; junction bases left unmatched: 6. The CDR3 is 15 residues long. The germline V gene encodes CDR1 GTSNPN and CDR2 SVGIG (reference sequence). The CDR3 DNA reads TGTGCCTGGAGTGTAGGCCTAGCGGGAGGGCTTACGCAGTATTTT. It translates to CAWSVGLAGGLTQYF.